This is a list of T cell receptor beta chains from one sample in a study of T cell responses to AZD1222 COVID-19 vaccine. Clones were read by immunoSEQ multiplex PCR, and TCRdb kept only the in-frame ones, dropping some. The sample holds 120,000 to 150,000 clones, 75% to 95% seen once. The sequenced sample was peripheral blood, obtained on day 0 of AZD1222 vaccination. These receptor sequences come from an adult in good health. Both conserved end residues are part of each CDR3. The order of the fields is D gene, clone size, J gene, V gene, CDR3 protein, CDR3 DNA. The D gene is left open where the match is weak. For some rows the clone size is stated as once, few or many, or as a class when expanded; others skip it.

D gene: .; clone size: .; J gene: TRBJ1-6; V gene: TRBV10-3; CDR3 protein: CATRQSYNSPLHF; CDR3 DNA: TGTGCAACCAGACAGTCCTATAATTCACCCCTCCACTTT
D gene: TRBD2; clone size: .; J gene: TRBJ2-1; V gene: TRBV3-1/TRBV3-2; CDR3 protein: CASSPGLAGDEQFF; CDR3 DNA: TGTGCCAGCAGCCCGGGACTAGCGGGCGATGAGCAGTTCTTC
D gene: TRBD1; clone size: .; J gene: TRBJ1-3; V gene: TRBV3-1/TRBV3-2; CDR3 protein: CASSSRDRVIAGISGNTIYF; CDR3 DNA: TGTGCCAGCAGCTCCCGGGACAGGGTAATCGCCGGTATCTCTGGAAACACCATATATTTT
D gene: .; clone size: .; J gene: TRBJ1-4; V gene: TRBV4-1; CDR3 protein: CASSRTQVTNEKLFF; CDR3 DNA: TGCGCCAGCAGCCGCACACAGGTGACTAATGAAAAACTGTTTTTT
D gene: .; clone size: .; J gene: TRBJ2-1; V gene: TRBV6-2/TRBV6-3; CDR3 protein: CASRYRDGEQFF; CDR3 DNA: TGTGCCAGCAGATACAGGGACGGTGAGCAGTTCTTC
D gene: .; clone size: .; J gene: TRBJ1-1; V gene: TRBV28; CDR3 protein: CASSHLTEAFF; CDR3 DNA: TGTGCCAGCAGCCACCTCACTGAAGCTTTCTTT
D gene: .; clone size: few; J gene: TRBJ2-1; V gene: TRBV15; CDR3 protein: CATSSPGTDSYNEQFF; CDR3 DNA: TGTGCCACCAGCAGCCCCGGGACTGACTCCTACAATGAGCAGTTCTTC
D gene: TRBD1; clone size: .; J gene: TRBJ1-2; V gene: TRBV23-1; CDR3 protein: CASSPGQGCSGYTF; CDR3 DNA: TGCGCCAGCAGTCCGGGACAGGGATGTAGTGGCTACACCTTC
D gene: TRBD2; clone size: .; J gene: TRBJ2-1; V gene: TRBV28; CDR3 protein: CASSLPPPSSGGAQFF; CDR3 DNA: TGTGCCAGCAGTTTACCCCCCCCTTCTAGCGGGGGGGCCCAGTTCTTC
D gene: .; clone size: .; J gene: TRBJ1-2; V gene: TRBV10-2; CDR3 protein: CASSEIGAYGYTF; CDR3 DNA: TGCGCCAGCAGTGAGATAGGGGCGTATGGCTACACCTTC
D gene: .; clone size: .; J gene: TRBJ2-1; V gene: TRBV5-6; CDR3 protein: CASSLEPLNYEQFF; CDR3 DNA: TGTGCCAGCAGCTTGGAGCCCCTAAACTATGAGCAGTTCTTC
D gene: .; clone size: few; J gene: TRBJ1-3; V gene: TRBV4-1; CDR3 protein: CASSQGGGPNTIYF; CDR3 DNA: TGCGCCAGCAGCCAAGGAGGAGGTCCAAACACCATATATTTT
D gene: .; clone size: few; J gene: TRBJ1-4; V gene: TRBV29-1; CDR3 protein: CSVHTGITNEKLFF; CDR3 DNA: TGCAGCGTCCATACAGGGATAACTAATGAAAAACTGTTTTTT
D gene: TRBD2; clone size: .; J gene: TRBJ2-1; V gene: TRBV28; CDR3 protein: CASSLVLAGYNEQFF; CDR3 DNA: TGTGCCAGCAGTTTAGTGCTAGCGGGCTACAATGAGCAGTTCTTC
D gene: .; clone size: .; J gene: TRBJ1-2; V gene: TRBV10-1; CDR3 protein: CASSDRQNYGYTF; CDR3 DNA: TGCGCCAGCAGTGACCGCCAGAACTATGGCTACACCTTC
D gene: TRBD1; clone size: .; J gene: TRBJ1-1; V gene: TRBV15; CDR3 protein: CATSRARGLQNTEAFF; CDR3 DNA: TGTGCCACCAGCAGAGCCAGGGGGCTACAGAACACTGAAGCTTTCTTT
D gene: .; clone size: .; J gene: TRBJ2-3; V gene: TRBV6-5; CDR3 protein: CASSYQFTDTQYF; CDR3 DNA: TGTGCCAGCAGTTACCAGTTCACAGATACGCAGTATTTT
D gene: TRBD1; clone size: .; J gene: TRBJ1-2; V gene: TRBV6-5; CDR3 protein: CASSYQGVQGYTF; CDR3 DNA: TGTGCCAGCAGTTATCAGGGGGTTCAGGGCTACACCTTC
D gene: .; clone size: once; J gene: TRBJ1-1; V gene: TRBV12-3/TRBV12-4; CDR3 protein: CASSRNTEAFF; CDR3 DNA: TGTGCCAGCAGCCGGAACACTGAAGCTTTCTTT
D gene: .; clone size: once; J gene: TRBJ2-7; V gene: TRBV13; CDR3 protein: CASSSRIGLEISDEQYF; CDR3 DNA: TGTGCCAGCAGCTCTCGGATCGGGCTAGAAATTTCCGACGAGCAGTACTTC
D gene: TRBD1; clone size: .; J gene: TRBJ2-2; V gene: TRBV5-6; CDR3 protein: CASSSLRTGGAGELFF; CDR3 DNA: TGTGCCAGCAGCTCCCTACGGACAGGGGGCGCCGGGGAGCTGTTTTTT
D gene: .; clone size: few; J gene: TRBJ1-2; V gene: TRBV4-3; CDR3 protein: CASSQGTDPPNYGYTF; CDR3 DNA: TGCGCCAGCAGCCAAGGGACAGACCCTCCCAATTATGGCTACACCTTC
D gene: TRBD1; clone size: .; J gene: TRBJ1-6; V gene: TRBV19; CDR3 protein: CASSNRDRATPLHF; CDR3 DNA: TGTGCCAGTAGTAACCGGGACAGGGCGACACCCCTCCACTTT
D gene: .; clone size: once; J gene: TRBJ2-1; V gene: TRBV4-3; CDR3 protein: CASSQEPLSSYNEQFF; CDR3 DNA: TGCGCCAGCAGCCAAGAGCCCCTGAGCTCCTACAATGAGCAGTTCTTC
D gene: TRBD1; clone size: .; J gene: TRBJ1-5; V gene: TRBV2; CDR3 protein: CASSTTGANQPQHF; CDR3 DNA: TGTGCCAGCAGTACTACAGGGGCCAATCAGCCCCAGCATTTT
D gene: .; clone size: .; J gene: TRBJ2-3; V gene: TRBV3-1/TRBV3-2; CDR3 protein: CASSQEFKGSTDTQYF; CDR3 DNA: TGTGCCAGCAGCCAAGAATTCAAGGGTAGCACAGATACGCAGTATTTT
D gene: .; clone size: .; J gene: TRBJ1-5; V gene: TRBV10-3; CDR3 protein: CATRQGVSNQPQHF; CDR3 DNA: TGTGCCACCCGCCAGGGAGTCAGCAATCAGCCCCAGCATTTT
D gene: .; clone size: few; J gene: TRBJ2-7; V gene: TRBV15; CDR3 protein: CATSRELGLYEQYF; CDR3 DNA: TGTGCCACCAGCAGAGAGCTAGGGCTTTACGAGCAGTACTTC
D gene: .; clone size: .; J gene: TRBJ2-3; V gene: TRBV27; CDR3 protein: CASSPRGLMGDTQYF; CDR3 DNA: TGTGCCAGCAGTCCCCGGGGACTGATGGGGGATACGCAGTATTTT
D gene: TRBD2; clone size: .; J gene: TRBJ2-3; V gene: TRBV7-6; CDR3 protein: CASSPASGGGDTQYF; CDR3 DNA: TGTGCCAGCAGCCCTGCTAGCGGGGGGGGAGATACGCAGTATTTT
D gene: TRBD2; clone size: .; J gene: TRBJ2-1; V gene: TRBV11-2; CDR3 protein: CASSPGGSGGYNEQFF; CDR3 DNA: TGTGCCAGCAGCCCCGGGGGCAGCGGGGGATACAATGAGCAGTTCTTC
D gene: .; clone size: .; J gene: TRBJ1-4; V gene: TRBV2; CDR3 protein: CASSEVRRTNEKLFF; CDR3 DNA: TGTGCCAGCAGTGAAGTGAGGAGAACTAATGAAAAACTGTTTTTT
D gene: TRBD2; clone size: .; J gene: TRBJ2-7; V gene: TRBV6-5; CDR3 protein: CASELSGARAYEQYF; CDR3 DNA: TGTGCCAGCGAACTCAGCGGGGCGCGGGCCTACGAGCAGTACTTC
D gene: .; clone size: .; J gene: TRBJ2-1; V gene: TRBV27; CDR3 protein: CASSLVATGNEQFF; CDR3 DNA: TGTGCCAGCAGTTTAGTCGCCACAGGGAATGAGCAGTTCTTC
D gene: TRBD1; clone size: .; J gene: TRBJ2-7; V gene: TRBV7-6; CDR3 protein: CASSNPDRGVYEQYF; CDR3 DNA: TGTGCCAGCAGCAACCCGGACAGGGGGGTCTACGAGCAGTACTTC
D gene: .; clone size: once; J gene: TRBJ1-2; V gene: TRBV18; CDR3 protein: CASSPDSLYGYTF; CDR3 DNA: TGTGCCAGCTCACCAGACAGCCTTTATGGCTACACCTTC
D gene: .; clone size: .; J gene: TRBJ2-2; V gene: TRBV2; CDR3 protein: CASSEVVRSTGELFF; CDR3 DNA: TGTGCCAGCAGTGAAGTGGTCAGGAGCACCGGGGAGCTGTTTTTT